This TCR beta chain emerged from a study of T cell clones after liver transplantation. Whole-study context: Liver transplant recipients had immunosuppression withdrawal attempted within 2 years. Blood was drawn pre-transplant, before withdrawal, and after full or failed withdrawal.

The data were produced by immunoSEQ multiplex PCR, yet TCRdb's version contains in-frame clones alone and is incomplete. The table shows about 45,000 clones, with approximately 86% occurring only once. Germline V gene lookup returns CDR1 SGHDN and CDR2 FVKESK. The CDR3 runs to 18 residues. The J segment lost 1 base and the V segment lost 1 base, leaving 11 bases of the junction unmatched. The receptor's source is a human patient who received a liver transplant. Certain T cells may be donor cells from the graft. The sample in question was CD4+ T cells from blood, obtained 24 months after liver transplant. The chain has TRBV14 and TRBJ1-2; 8 bases align to TRBD1. CDR3 DNA: TGTGCCAGCAGCCAAGTTCTGGGACAGGTGGAGGATAACTATGGCTACACCTTC. Protein: CASSQVLGQVEDNYGYTF.